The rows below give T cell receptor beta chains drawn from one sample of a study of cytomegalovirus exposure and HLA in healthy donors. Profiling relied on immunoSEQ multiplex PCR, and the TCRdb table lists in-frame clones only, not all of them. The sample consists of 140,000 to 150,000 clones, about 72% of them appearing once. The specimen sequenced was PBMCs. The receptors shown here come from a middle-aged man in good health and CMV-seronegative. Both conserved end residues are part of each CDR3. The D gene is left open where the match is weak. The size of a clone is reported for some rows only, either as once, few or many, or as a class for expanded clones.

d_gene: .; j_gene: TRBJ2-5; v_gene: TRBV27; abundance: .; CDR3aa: CASSRTATWETQYF; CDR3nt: TGTGCCAGCAGTCGGACAGCCACTTGGGAGACCCAGTACTTC
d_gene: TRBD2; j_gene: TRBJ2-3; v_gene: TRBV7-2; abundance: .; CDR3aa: CASSLAWTSGRGPDTQYF; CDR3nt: TGTGCCAGCAGCCTGGCGTGGACTAGCGGGAGAGGACCAGATACGCAGTATTTT
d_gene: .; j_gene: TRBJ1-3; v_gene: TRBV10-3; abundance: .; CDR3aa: CAISEAGLLSGNTIYF; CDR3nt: TGTGCCATCAGTGAGGCAGGATTACTCTCTGGAAACACCATATATTTT
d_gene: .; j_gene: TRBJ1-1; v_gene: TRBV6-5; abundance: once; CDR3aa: CASARAGRTEAFF; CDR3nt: TGTGCCAGCGCGAGAGCCGGGAGGACTGAAGCTTTCTTT
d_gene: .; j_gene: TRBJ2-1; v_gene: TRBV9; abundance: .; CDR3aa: CASGTGEVLDEQFF; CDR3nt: TGTGCCAGCGGAACAGGGGAGGTTCTCGATGAGCAGTTCTTC
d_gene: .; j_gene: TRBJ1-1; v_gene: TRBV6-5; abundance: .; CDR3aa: CASSNDRPYTEAFF; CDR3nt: TGTGCCAGCAGTAACGACAGGCCATACACTGAAGCTTTCTTT
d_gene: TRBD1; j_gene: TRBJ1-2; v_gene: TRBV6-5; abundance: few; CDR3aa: CASSYLPGTGGNGYTF; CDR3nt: TGTGCCAGCAGTTACTTACCCGGGACAGGGGGTAATGGCTACACCTTC
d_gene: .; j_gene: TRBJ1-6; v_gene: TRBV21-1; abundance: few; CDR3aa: CASSKSGYRPYNSPLHF; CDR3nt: TGTGCCAGCAGCAAAAGTGGCTACAGGCCCTATAATTCACCCCTCCACTTT
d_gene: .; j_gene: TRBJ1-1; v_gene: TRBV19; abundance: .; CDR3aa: CASSLYTSAGDTEAFF; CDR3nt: TGTGCCAGTAGCCTATACACGAGCGCAGGGGACACTGAAGCTTTCTTT
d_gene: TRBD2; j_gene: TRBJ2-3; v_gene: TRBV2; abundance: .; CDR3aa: CASWGLATDTQYF; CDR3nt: TGTGCCAGTTGGGGACTAGCCACAGATACGCAGTATTTT
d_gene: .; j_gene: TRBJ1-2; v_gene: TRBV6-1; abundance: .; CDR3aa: CASSADRNYGYPF; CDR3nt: TGTGCCAGCAGCGCGGACAGAAACTATGGCTACCCCTTC
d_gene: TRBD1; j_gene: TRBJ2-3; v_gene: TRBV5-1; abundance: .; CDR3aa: CASSTLGQGATTDTQYF; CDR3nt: TGCGCCAGCAGCACGTTAGGTCAGGGGGCTACTACAGATACGCAGTATTTT
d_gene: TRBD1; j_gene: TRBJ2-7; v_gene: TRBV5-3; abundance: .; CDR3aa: CARSFTTGGFHEQYF; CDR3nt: TGTGCCAGAAGCTTTACGACAGGGGGCTTCCACGAGCAGTACTTC
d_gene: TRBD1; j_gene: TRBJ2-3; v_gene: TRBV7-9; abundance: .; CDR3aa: CASSLAPRTGPTDTQYF; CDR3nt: TGTGCCAGCAGCTTAGCCCCAAGGACAGGGCCGACAGATACGCAGTATTTT
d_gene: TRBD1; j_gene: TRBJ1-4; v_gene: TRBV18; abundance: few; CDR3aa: CASSSTGYLFF; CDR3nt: TGTGCCAGCTCATCGACAGGGTACCTATTTTTT
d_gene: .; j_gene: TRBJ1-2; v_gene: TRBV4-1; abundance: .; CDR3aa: CASRPTGNYGYTF; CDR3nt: TGCGCCAGCAGACCTACAGGTAACTATGGCTACACCTTC
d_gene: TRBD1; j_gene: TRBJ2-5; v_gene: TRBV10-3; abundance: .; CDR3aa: CATRTGGGETQYF; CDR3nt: TGTGCCACCCGGACAGGGGGCGGTGAGACCCAGTACTTC
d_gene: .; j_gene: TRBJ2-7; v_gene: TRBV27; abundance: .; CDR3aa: CATQLLTGPYEQYF; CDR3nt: TGTGCCACGCAACTTCTAACAGGCCCCTACGAGCAGTACTTC
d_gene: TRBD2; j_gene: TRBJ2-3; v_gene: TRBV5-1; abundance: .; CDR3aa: CASSLVLAGTTDTQYF; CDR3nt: TGCGCCAGCAGCTTGGTTCTAGCGGGCACCACAGATACGCAGTATTTT
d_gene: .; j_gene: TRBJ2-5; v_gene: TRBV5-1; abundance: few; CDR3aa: CASSFRDIQETQYF; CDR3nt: TGCGCCAGCAGCTTCCGGGACATCCAAGAGACCCAGTACTTC